This entry lists 29 T cell receptor beta chains sequenced from one sample in a study of vaccination and CD4 T cells after COVID-19. The antigens these receptors bind are not known. The Oncomine TCR Beta short-read assay sequenced DNA from cultured CD4+ T cells. One entry per CDR3 protein results from TCRdb running MiXCR on the PCR reads. The sample holds about 29,000 distinct CDR3 sequences, roughly 57% seen once. Noted treatment: roughly nine-day PBMC culture with coronavirus spike peptide pools or control peptides (ViraFEST assay). The sequences come from CD4+ T cells from blood, cultured in vitro, collected after SARS-CoV-2 vaccination. The receptors come from a human donor who received a COVID-19 vaccine.

V gene TRBV5-6 combines with J gene TRBJ1-6, with a possible D match to TRBD1 (5 bases). Trimming took off 0 bases at V and 6 bases at J, with 7 bases between the two ends. Germline CDR1 reads SGHDT; CDR2 reads YYEEEE. This CDR3 is 14 amino acids long. The chain's CDR3 is CASSLEGTNSPLHF. CDR3 nucleotides: TGTGCCAGCAGCTTGGAGGGGACTAATTCACCCCTCCACTTT.

V is TRBV11-2 and J is TRBJ2-7, with D unclear. This CDR3 spans 10 amino acids. Germline CDR1 is SGHAT and CDR2 is FQNNGV. Trimming left V 2 bases short and J 6 bases short, with 2 bases between. This chain's CDR3 is CASSLIEQYF. The CDR3 nucleotides read TGTGCCAGCAGCTTAATCGAGCAGTACTTC. The variable domain in full, completed from reference TRBV11-2 and TRBJ2-7, reads EAGVAQSPRYKIIEKRQSVAFWCNPISGHATLYWYQQILGQGPKLLIQFQNNGVVDDSQLPKDRFSAERLKGVDSTLKIQPAKLEDSAVYLCASSLIEQYFGPGTRLTVT.

The J gene is TRBJ1-1, the V gene TRBV6-1; a weak D match, TRBD1 (6 bases). The CDR3 extends over 13 amino acids. Per germline, CDR1 MNHNS and CDR2 SASEGT. V lost 5 bases and J lost 6, with 13 bases in between. CDR3 loop: CASSPHRAAEAFF. Written as DNA, the CDR3 is TGTGCCAGCAGTCCGCACAGGGCCGCTGAAGCTTTCTTT.

The CDR3 protein is CASTTRGEQYF. CDR3 nucleotides: TGTGCCAGCACTACACGCGGCGAGCAGTACTTC. This chain connects TRBV2 to TRBJ2-7; D is uncertain. Germline values: CDR1 SNHLY, CDR2 FYNNEI. The CDR3 is 11 residues long. With 7 bases removed from V and 6 bases from J, the gap between germline ends came to 10 bases.

The V and J genes are TRBV2 and TRBJ1-2; D is unclear. The germline V and J ends were trimmed by 5 bases and 10 bases, with 11 bases remaining between them. The CDR3 runs 11 residues. Germline values: CDR1 SNHLY, CDR2 FYNNEI. The DNA of the CDR3 is TGTGCCAGCAGTTTCTACCGGGACTACACCTTC. It yields the protein CASSFYRDYTF.

The chain couples TRBV6-1 to TRBJ1-5; D gene ambiguous. The CDR3 is 14 residues long. The V end lost 4 bases, the J end lost 2 bases, and 9 bases lay between the germline ends. The V gene's germline CDR1 is MNHNS and CDR2 SASEGT. CDR3 residues: CASSGRWGNQPQHF. The CDR3 DNA sequence: TGTGCCAGCAGTGGTCGCTGGGGCAATCAGCCCCAGCATTTT.

This clonotype was seen once. The chain is built from TRBV11-2 and TRBJ2-7; possible D gene TRBD1, 5 bases. The CDR3 runs to 20 residues. Per the germline V gene, CDR1 is SGHAT and CDR2 is FQNNGV. The V end lost 4 bases, the J end lost 1 base, and 29 bases lay between the germline ends. The CDR3 nucleotides are TGTGCCAGCAGCTACGATATACAGGAGCCACCACCATCGTTGTCCTACGAGCAGTACTTC. Translating gives CASSYDIQEPPPSLSYEQYF.

The chain joins TRBV6-1 to TRBJ1-6; D is ambiguous. The CDR3 length is 13 residues. V lost 1 base, J lost 10 bases, and 8 bases lay in between. The germline V gene has CDR1 MNHNS and CDR2 SASEGT. The CDR3 here is CASSEGANSPLHF. The CDR3, as DNA: TGTGCCAGCAGTGAAGGGGCTAACTCACCCCTCCACTTT.

This clonotype was seen a handful of times. This chain uses TRBV19 with TRBJ1-2; D uncertain. The V end was cut by 6 bases, the J end by 6 bases, with 8 bases between. The CDR3 length is 11 residues. Germline CDR1 reads LNHDA; CDR2 reads SQIVND (reference sequence). CDR3 amino acids: CASRRWNGYTF. CDR3 in DNA: TGTGCCAGTAGGCGGTGGAATGGCTACACCTTC. Filled out from reference TRBV19 and TRBJ1-2, the complete variable domain reads DGGITQSPKYLFRKEGQNVTLSCEQNLNHDAMYWYRQDPGQGLRLIYYSQIVNDFQKGDIAEGYSVSREKKESFPLTVTSAQKNPTAFYLCASRRWNGYTFGSGTRLTVV.

V usage is TRBV23-1 and J usage is TRBJ1-1; possible D gene TRBD1, 6 bases. TRBV23-1 is an ORF, with its function uncertain. V lost 1 base and J 5 bases, leaving 14 bases between the germline ends. CDR3 size: 15 residues. The DNA for the CDR3 is TGCGCCAGCAGTCAATTCTTCGGGGGCCTAACTGAAGCTTTCTTT. Encoded protein: CASSQFFGGLTEAFF.

This clonotype was observed a single time. An end of the junction differs from the germline gene, which may be a read error. This chain connects TRBV27 to TRBJ2-7; either TRBD1 or TRBD2 may fit D (5 bases each). Germline assignment: CDR1 MNHEY and CDR2 SMNVEV (reference sequence). This CDR3 spans 17 amino acids. This CDR3 reads CASSFYTTGRVAYEQYF. The CDR3 DNA follows: TGTGCCAGCAGTTTTTACACTACGGGACGGGTAGCCTACGAGCAGTATTTC.

The chain uses TRBV27 and TRBJ1-2, with D possibly being TRBD1 (5 bases). Germline-derived CDR1 and CDR2 are MNHEY and SMNVEV (reference sequence). The V and J ends lost 3 bases and 8 bases respectively, with 25 bases between them. This CDR3 comprises 17 residues. CDR3 sequence reads: CASSFAGPSGTSGGYTF. Written as DNA, the CDR3 is TGTGCCAGCAGTTTCGCGGGCCCCTCCGGGACCTCGGGCGGCTACACCTTC.

The gene calls are TRBV5-1 and TRBJ2-3; 7 nucleotides line up with TRBD1. The V gene end was trimmed by 1 base and the J gene end by 0 bases; junction bases not matched to a gene: 8. CDR3 length: 17 amino acids. The V gene's germline CDR1 is SGHRS and CDR2 YFSETQ. The chain's CDR3 is CASSLRRTGSSTDTQYF. The CDR3 nucleotides read TGCGCCAGCAGCTTGAGGCGGACAGGCTCTAGCACAGATACGCAGTATTTT.

This clonotype was picked up one time. The chain uses TRBV6-5 and TRBJ2-5; 8 bases align to TRBD1. The CDR3 is 14 amino acids. Germline V gene data show CDR1 as MNHEY and CDR2 as SVGAGI. Trimming at V came to 2 bases and at J to 7 bases, leaving 6 bases not matched to a gene. CDR3 sequence reads: CASSYVQGAGTQYF. The DNA for the CDR3 is TGTGCCAGCAGTTACGTTCAGGGGGCTGGGACCCAGTACTTC.

The rearrangement joins TRBV6-5 to TRBJ1-2; D gene ambiguous. Trimming cost V 0 bases and J 6 bases, with 8 bases left between them. The CDR3 spans 13 residues. The germline V gene has CDR1 MNHEY and CDR2 SVGAGI. DNA for the CDR3: TGTGCCAGCAGTTACTCGGCCGCCGATGGCTACACCTTC. Its protein product is CASSYSAADGYTF.

The chain recombines TRBV12-3 or TRBV12-4 with TRBJ2-3; no clear D gene. This CDR3 is built from 16 residues. Trimming cost V 3 bases and J 2 bases, with 15 bases left between them. CDR3 in amino acids: CASSFQFAETTDTQYF. CDR3 coding DNA: TGTGCCAGCAGTTTTCAGTTTGCGGAGACCACAGATACGCAGTATTTT.

This clonotype has just a few counts. This chain connects TRBV21-1 to TRBJ2-1. TRBV21-1 is classified as a pseudogene. The CDR3 contains 18 residues. CDR3: CASSKVSRKFFSYNEQFF. CDR3 nucleotide sequence: TGTGCCAGCAGCAAGGTATCGAGGAAGTTCTTTTCCTACAATGAGCAGTTCTTC.

This clonotype came up a few times. The genes are TRBV6-5 and TRBJ1-1, with TRBD1 as a possible D gene (6 bases). Germline V gives CDR1 MNHEY, CDR2 SVGAGI. V was pared by 3 bases and J by 7 bases, with 18 bases between. The CDR3 contains 15 residues. The CDR3 reads CASSYSLQGLLEAFF. In DNA, the CDR3 is TGTGCCAGCAGTTATTCATTACAGGGCCTACTTGAAGCTTTCTTT.

The chain uses TRBV5-4 and TRBJ1-1, with D possibly TRBD1 on 5 matching bases. The CDR3 contains 15 residues. Trimming cost V 3 bases and J 4 bases, with 16 bases left between them. Germline lookup yields CDR1 SGHNT and CDR2 YYREEE (reference sequence). This CDR3 is CASSWGAGGRTEAFF. CDR3 bases: TGTGCCAGCAGCTGGGGTGCGGGGGGTCGCACTGAAGCTTTCTTT.

This clonotype appeared a few times. V gene TRBV24-1 combines with J gene TRBJ2-7, with D tentatively TRBD1 (6 bases). Germline assignment: CDR1 KGHDR and CDR2 SFDVKD. V was trimmed by 0 bases and J by 5 bases, leaving 13 bases between them. The CDR3 runs to 15 residues. Here the CDR3 reads CATSDLSAGVHEQYF. The CDR3, as DNA: TGTGCCACCAGTGATTTGTCGGCAGGGGTCCACGAGCAGTACTTC.

The chain links TRBV6-1 to TRBJ1-2, with TRBD1 as a possible D gene (6 bases). Germline values: CDR1 MNHNS, CDR2 SASEGT. The CDR3 covers 15 residues. With 7 bases removed from V and 0 bases from J, the gap between germline ends came to 15 bases. The CDR3 reads CASMGEDSSNYGYTF. In DNA form, the CDR3 reads TGTGCCAGCATGGGGGAGGACAGTTCTAACTATGGCTACACCTTC.

The chain couples TRBV20-1 to TRBJ2-5, with 10 positions matching TRBD2. Germline trimming cut 3 bases from V and 5 bases from J; bases unmatched to any gene: 9. There are 15 residues in the CDR3. The V gene's germline CDR1 is DFQATT and CDR2 SNEGSKA (reference sequence). The CDR3 protein is CSASSGGPGSETQYF. CDR3 nucleotide sequence: TGCAGTGCTAGTAGCGGGGGGCCCGGGTCCGAGACCCAGTACTTC.

This clonotype was picked up a small number of times. The chain has TRBV27 and TRBJ1-2; 11 bases align to TRBD1. Germline CDR1 MNHEY, CDR2 SMNVEV (reference sequence). The J segment lost 4 bases and the V segment lost 5 bases, leaving 3 bases of the junction unmatched. The CDR3 totals 14 residues. The DNA for the CDR3 is TGTGCCAGCAGTCGGACAGGGGGCGGCTATGGCTACACCTTC. It specifies CASSRTGGGYGYTF.

This rearrangement joins TRBV6-1 to TRBJ1-5; TRBD1 might be the D (6 bases). V lost 7 bases and J 8 bases, leaving 12 bases between the germline ends. The CDR3 is 12 amino acids. CDR1 is MNHNS and CDR2 is SASEGT in the germline V gene. The DNA for the CDR3 is TGTGCCAGCATGAGGGGGGTTGAGCCCCAGCATTTT. It specifies CASMRGVEPQHF.

The genes are TRBV30 and TRBJ1-1, with D unresolved. CDR1 is GTSNPN, CDR2 SVGIG, per germline (reference sequence). This CDR3 region has 14 residues. The V end lost 0 bases, the J end lost 1 base, and 9 bases lay between the germline ends. This CDR3 reads CAWSVGEQNTEAFF. The CDR3 nucleotides are TGTGCCTGGAGTGTGGGAGAGCAGAACACTGAAGCTTTCTTT.

This chain joins TRBV5-6 and TRBJ1-2; 7 bases are shared with TRBD1. Trimming removed 4 bases from V and 8 bases from J; junction bases left unmatched: 8. Germline loops: CDR1 SGHDT, CDR2 YYEEEE. The CDR3 has 13 amino acids. CDR3 sequence (DNA): TGTGCCAGCAGCCCCGGACAGGCACAGGGCTACACCTTC. Translated, it gives CASSPGQAQGYTF. Based on the CDR3 plus reference TRBV5-6 and TRBJ1-2, the full variable domain is DAGVTQSPTHLIKTRGQQVTLRCSPKSGHDTVSWYQQALGQGPQFIFQYYEEEERQRGNFPDRFSGHQFPNYSSELNVNALLLGDSALYLCASSPGQAQGYTFGSGTRLTVV.

The chain links TRBV9 to TRBJ2-5, with a tentative D call TRBD2 (5 bases). The germline V gene encodes CDR1 SGDLS and CDR2 YYNGEE. The V end was cut by 0 bases, the J end by 3 bases, with 6 bases between. This CDR3 region has 13 residues. The CDR3 region is CASSVAGKETQYF. CDR3 nucleotides: TGTGCCAGCAGCGTAGCGGGGAAAGAGACCCAGTACTTC. The full variable domain, with the rest looked up from reference TRBV9 and TRBJ2-5, is DSGVTQTPKHLITATGQRVTLRCSPRSGDLSVYWYQQSLDQGLQFLIQYYNGEERAKGNILERFSAQQFPDLHSELNLSSLELGDSALYFCASSVAGKETQYFGPGTRLLVL.

This clonotype has only a few counts. The gene calls are TRBV24-1 and TRBJ2-3; D gene uncertain. Trimming left V 0 bases short and J 1 base short, with 7 bases between. Per the germline V gene, CDR1 is KGHDR and CDR2 is SFDVKD. The CDR3 loop spans 15 amino acids. The CDR3 sequence: CATSDLRAGTDTQYF. In nucleotides, the CDR3 is TGTGCCACCAGTGATTTGCGCGCAGGCACAGATACGCAGTATTTT.

The chain recombines TRBV30 with TRBJ2-1, with no clear D. V was pared by 1 base and J by 12 bases, with 10 bases between. This CDR3 is built from 11 residues. CDR1 is GTSNPN and CDR2 is SVGIG in the germline V gene (reference sequence). CDR3 protein: CAWSAETWQFF. The CDR3 DNA sequence: TGTGCCTGGAGTGCCGAAACTTGGCAGTTCTTC.